One sample yielded the 2 T cell receptor beta chains listed below, sequenced in a study of tumor-infiltrating lymphocytes in primary liver carcinoma. A constant-region primer primed TCR beta cDNA synthesis from 400 to 550 ng of total RNA. Slightly modified ARM-PCR served as the procedure for the TCR beta libraries. These libraries came from three rounds of nested multiplex PCR. Investigators reported that the first two PCR rounds, at around 11 cycles each, used TRBV1-TRBV30 forward primers with a C-beta reverse primer. Each CDR3 protein gets one entry after TCRdb re-called the multiplex PCR reads with MiXCR. There are about 320,000 distinct CDR3 sequences in the sample; less than 75% occur only once, and about 8.4% lies in the top ten. The blood RNA (from unsorted whole blood) was obtained, and germline DNA was also extracted. Material for sequencing was peripheral blood. Receptors originate from a man aged 35-49 years with primary liver carcinoma and hepatitis B virus infection.

In the case of this clonotype: One junction end disagrees with the germline gene, perhaps due to a read error. CDR3 nucleotides: TGTGCCATCAGCCAGGCACTGGTTTCACCCCTCCACTTT. This sequence encodes CAISQALVSPLHF. V usage is TRBV11-1 and J usage is TRBJ1-6; D not certain. CDR3 length: 13 residues. Germline CDR1 reads SGHAT; CDR2 reads FQDESV (reference sequence).

This clonotype occurred a few times. The chain links TRBV4-2 to TRBJ1-2, with D uncertain. Germline CDR1 reads LGHNA; CDR2 reads YNFKEQ. CDR3 length: 15 residues. V lost 0 bases to trimming and J lost 2 bases, with 10 bases between them. CDR3 protein: CASSQEKGTNYGYTF. CDR3 DNA sequence: TGTGCCAGCAGCCAAGAAAAGGGAACAAACTATGGCTACACCTTC.